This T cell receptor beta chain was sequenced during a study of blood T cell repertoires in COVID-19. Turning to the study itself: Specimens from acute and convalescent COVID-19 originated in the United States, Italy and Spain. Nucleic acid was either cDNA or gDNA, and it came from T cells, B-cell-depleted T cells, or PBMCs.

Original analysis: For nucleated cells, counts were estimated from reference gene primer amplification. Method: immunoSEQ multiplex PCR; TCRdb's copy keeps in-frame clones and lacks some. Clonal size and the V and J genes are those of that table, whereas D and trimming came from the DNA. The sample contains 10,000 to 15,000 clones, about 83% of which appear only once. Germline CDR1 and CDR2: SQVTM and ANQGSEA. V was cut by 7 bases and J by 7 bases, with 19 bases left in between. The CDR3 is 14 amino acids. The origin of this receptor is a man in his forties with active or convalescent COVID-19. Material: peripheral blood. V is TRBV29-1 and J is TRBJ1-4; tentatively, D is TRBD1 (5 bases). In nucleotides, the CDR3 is TGCAGCGCCGAAGGAGGGGAGACCTCTGAAAAACTGTTTTTT. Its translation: CSAEGGETSEKLFF.